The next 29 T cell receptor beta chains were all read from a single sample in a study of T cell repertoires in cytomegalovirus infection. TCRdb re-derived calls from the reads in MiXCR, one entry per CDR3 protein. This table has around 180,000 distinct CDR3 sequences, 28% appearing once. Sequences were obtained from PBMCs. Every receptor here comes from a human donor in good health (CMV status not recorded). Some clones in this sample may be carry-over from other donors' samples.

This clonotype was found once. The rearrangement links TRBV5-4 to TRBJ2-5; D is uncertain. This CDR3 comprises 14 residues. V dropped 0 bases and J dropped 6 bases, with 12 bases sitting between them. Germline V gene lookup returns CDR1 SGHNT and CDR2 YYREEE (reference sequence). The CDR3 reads CASSLGASQKTQYF. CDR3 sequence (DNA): TGTGCCAGCAGCTTGGGGGCGAGTCAAAAGACCCAGTACTTC.

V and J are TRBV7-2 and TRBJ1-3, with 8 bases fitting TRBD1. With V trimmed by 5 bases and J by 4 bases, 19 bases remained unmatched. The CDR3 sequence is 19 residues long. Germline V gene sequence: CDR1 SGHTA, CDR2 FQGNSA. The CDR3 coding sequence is TGTGCCAGCAGCCCCGAGGTGGGGCGGGACAGGACCCGGGGAAACACCATATATTTT. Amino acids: CASSPEVGRDRTRGNTIYF.

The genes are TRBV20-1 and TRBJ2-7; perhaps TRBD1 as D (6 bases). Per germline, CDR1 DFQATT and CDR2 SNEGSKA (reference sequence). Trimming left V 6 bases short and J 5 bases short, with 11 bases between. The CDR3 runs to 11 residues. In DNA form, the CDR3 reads TGCAGTGCCAGGGGTGGGAACGAGCAGTACTTC. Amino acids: CSARGGNEQYF.

CDR3 residues: CASTSPGQMAQPQHF. As DNA, the CDR3 is TGTGCCAGTACCTCCCCGGGACAGATGGCTCAGCCCCAGCATTTT. This rearrangement joins TRBV19 to TRBJ1-5; TRBD1 matches at 7 bases. This CDR3 has 15 residues. The J segment lost 6 bases and the V segment lost 7 bases, leaving 12 bases of the junction unmatched. The V gene's germline CDR1 is LNHDA and CDR2 SQIVND (reference sequence).

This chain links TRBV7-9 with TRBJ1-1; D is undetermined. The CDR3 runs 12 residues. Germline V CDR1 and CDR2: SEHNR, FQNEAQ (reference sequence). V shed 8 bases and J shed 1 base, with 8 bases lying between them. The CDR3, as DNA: TGTGCCAGCGGCCAGGCGAACACTGAAGCTTTCTTT. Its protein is CASGQANTEAFF.

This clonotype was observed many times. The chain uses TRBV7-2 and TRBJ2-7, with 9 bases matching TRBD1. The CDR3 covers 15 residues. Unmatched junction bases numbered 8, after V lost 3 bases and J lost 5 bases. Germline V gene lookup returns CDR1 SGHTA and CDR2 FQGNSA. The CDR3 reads CASSFVGTGFNEQYF. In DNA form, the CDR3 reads TGTGCCAGCAGCTTCGTCGGGACAGGGTTTAACGAGCAGTACTTC.

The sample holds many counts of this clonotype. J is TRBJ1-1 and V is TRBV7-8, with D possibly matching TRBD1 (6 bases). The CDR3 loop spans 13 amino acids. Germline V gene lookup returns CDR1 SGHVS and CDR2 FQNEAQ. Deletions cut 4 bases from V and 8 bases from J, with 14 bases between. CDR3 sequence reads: CASSSPRGLEAFF. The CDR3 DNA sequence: TGTGCCAGCAGCTCCCCCAGGGGTCTGGAAGCTTTCTTT.

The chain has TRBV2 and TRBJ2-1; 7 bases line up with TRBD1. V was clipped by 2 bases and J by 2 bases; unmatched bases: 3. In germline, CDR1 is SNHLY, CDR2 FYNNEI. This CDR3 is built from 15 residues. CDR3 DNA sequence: TGTGCCAGCAGTGAATGGCAGGGGGCCTACAATGAGCAGTTCTTC. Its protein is CASSEWQGAYNEQFF.

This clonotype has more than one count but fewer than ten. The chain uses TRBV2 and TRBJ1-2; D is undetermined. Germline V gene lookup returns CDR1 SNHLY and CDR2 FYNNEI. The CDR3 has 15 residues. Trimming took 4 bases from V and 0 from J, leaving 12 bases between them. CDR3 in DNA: TGTGCCAGCAGTGCCGGGAACATCCCTAACTATGGCTACACCTTC. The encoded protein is CASSAGNIPNYGYTF.

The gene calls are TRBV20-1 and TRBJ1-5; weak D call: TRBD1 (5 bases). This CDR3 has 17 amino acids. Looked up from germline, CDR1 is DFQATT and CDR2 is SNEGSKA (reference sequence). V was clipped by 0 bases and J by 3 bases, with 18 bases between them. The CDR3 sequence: CSARDTLRAVTNQPQHF. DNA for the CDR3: TGCAGTGCTAGAGATACACTCAGGGCAGTGACCAATCAGCCCCAGCATTTT.

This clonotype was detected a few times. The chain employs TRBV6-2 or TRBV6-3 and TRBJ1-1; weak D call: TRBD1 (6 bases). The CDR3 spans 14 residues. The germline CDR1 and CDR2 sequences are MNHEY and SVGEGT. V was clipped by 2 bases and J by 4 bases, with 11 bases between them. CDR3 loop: CASSYNGGGTEAFF. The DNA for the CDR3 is TGTGCCAGCAGTTACAACGGGGGCGGCACTGAAGCTTTCTTT.

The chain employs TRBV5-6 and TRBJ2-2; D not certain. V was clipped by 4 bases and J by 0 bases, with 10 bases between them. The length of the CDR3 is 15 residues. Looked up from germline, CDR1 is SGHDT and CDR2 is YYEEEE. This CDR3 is CASSKLDSNTGELFF. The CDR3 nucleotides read TGTGCCAGCAGCAAGTTGGATTCGAACACCGGGGAGCTGTTTTTT.

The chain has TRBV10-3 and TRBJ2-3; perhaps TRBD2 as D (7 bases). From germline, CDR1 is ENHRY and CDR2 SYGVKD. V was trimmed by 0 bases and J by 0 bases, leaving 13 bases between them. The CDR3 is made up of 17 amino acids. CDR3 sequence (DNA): TGTGCCATCAGTGAGTCTCGGGGGGCCACTAGCACAGATACGCAGTATTTT. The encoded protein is CAISESRGATSTDTQYF.

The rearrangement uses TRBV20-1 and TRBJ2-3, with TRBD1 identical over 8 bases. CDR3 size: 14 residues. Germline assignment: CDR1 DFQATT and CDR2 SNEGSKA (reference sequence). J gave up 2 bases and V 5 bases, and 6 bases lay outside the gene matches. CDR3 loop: CSASGGSYTDTQYF. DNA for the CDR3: TGCAGTGCTTCAGGGGGCTCGTACACAGATACGCAGTATTTT.

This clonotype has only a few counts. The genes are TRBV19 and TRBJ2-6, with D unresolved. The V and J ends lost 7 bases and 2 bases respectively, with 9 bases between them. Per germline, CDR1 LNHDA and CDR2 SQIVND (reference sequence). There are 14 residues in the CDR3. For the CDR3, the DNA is TGTGCCAGTAAAAAGGGAACTGGGGCCAACGTCCTGACTTTC. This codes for CASKKGTGANVLTF.

CDR3 bases: TGCGCCAGCAGCCTCTTCGACGGGAACACTGAAGCTTTCTTT. Protein product: CASSLFDGNTEAFF. The chain carries TRBV4-1 and TRBJ1-1; D unclear. V lost 4 bases to trimming and J lost 1 base, with 10 bases between them. Germline V gene sequence: CDR1 MGHRA, CDR2 YSYEKL. The CDR3 has 14 amino acids.

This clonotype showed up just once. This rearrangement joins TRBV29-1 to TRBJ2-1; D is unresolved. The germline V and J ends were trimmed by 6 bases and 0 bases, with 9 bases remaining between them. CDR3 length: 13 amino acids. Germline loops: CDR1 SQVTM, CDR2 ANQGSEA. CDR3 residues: CSVRQGSYNEQFF. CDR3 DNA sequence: TGCAGCGTGAGACAAGGCTCCTACAATGAGCAGTTCTTC.

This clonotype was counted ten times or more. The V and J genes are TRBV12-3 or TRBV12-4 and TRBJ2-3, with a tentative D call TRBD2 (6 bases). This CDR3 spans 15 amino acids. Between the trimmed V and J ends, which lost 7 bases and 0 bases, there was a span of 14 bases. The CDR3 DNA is TGTGCCAGCACCCGGGACTTCCCGAGCACAGATACGCAGTATTTT. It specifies CASTRDFPSTDTQYF.

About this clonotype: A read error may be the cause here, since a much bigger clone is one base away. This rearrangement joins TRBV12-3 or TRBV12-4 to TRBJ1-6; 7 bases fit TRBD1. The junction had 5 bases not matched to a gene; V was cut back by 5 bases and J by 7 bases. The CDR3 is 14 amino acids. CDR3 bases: TGTGCCAGCAGTCCCGACAGGGAGAATTCACCCCTCCACTTT. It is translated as CASSPDRENSPLHF.

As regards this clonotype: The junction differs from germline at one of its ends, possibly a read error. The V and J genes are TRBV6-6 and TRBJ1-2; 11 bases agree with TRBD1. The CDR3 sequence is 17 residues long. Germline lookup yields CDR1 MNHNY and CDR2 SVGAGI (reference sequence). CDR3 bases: TGTGCCAGCAGTAGTGGACAGGGGGCACACGTTAACTATGGCTACATCTTC. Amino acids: CASSSGQGAHVNYGYIF.

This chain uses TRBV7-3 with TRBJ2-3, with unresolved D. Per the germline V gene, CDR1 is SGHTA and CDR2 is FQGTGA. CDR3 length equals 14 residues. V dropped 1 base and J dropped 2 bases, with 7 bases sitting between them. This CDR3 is CASSLNAYTDTQYF. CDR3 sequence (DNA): TGTGCCAGCAGCTTAAATGCCTACACAGATACGCAGTATTTT. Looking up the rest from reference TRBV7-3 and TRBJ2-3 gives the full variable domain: GAGVSQTPSNKVTEKGKYVELRCDPISGHTALYWYRQSLGQGPEFLIYFQGTGAADDSGLPNDRFFAVRPEGSVSTLKIQRTERGDSAVYLCASSLNAYTDTQYFGPGTRLTVL.

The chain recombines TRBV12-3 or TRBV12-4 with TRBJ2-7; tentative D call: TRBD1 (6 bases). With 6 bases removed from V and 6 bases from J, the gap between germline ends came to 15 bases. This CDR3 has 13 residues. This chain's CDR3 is CASSIMQGSEQYF. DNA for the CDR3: TGTGCCAGCAGCATCATGCAGGGGAGCGAGCAGTACTTC.

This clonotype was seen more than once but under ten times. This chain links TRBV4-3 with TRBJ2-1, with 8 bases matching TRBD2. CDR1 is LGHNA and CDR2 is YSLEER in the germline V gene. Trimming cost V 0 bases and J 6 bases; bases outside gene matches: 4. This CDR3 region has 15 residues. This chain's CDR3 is CASSQDVRGVNEQFF. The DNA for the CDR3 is TGCGCCAGCAGCCAAGATGTGCGGGGGGTCAATGAGCAGTTCTTC.

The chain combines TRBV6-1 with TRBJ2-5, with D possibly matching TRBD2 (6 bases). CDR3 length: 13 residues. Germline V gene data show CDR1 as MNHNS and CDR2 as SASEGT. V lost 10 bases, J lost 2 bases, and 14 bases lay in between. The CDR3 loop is CATSSGVQETQYF. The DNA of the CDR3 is TGTGCCACTTCTTCGGGGGTTCAAGAGACCCAGTACTTC.

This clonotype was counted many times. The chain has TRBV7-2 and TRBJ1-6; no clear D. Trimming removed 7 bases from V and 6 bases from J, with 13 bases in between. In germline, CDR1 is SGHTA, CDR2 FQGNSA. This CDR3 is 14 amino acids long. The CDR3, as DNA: TGTGCCAGCACCCCAAGCGTCGGTAATTCACCCCTCCACTTT. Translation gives CASTPSVGNSPLHF.

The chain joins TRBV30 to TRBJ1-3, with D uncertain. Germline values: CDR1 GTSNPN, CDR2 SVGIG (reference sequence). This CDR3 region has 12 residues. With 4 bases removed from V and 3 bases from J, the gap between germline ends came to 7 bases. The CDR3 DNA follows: TGTGCCTGGAAAAAAGGTGGAAACACCATATATTTT. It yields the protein CAWKKGGNTIYF.

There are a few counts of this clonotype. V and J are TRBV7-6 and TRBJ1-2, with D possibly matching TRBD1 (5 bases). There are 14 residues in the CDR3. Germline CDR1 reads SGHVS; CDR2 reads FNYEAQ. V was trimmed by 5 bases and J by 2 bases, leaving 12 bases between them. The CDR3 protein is CASSPGLINYGYTF. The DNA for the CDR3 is TGTGCCAGCAGCCCGGGGCTTATAAACTATGGCTACACCTTC.

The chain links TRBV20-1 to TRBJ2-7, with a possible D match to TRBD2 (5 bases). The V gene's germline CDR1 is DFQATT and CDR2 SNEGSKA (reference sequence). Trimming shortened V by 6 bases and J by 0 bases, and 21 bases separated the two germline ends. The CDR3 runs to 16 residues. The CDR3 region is CSASLAPGLSSYEQYF. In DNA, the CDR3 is TGCAGTGCCTCGCTAGCCCCCGGACTTAGCTCCTACGAGCAGTACTTC.

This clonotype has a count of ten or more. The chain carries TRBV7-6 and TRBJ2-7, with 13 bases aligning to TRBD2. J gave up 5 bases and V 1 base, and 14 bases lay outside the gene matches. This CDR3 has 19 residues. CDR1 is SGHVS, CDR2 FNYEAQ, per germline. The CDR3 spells CASSLETGPTSGGADEQYF. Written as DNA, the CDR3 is TGTGCCAGCAGCTTAGAGACAGGACCCACTAGCGGGGGGGCCGACGAGCAGTACTTC.